This entry lists 17 T cell receptor beta chains sequenced from one sample in a study of T cells after somatic rescue of genetic block. TCRdb's copy holds only in-frame clones and misses some; the assay was immunoSEQ multiplex PCR. This repertoire shows roughly 120,000 clones, around nine tenths found once; its top ten account for roughly 1.5%. The specimen was peripheral blood mononuclear cells (PBMCs). The receptor set was obtained from a woman in her late teens or twenties.

The rearrangement uses TRBV7-9 and TRBJ1-1; possibly TRBD1 for D (5 bases). Germline CDR1 reads SEHNR; CDR2 reads FQNEAQ (reference sequence). Deletions cut 2 bases from V and 3 bases from J, with 19 bases between. The CDR3 extends over 17 amino acids. Here the CDR3 reads CASSLRGAGQVDTEAFF. The CDR3 nucleotides read TGTGCCAGCAGCTTACGCGGGGCAGGGCAGGTGGACACTGAAGCTTTCTTT.

This chain links TRBV6-4 with TRBJ2-2, with D unclear. Per the germline V gene, CDR1 is MRHNA and CDR2 is SNTAGT. This CDR3 spans 13 amino acids. V was clipped by 6 bases and J by 5 bases, with 10 bases between them. The CDR3 sequence: CASSQTETGELFF. CDR3 DNA: TGTGCCAGCAGCCAAACAGAAACCGGGGAGCTGTTTTTT.

The chain links TRBV19 to TRBJ1-1; 8 bases line up with TRBD1. Looked up from germline, CDR1 is LNHDA and CDR2 is SQIVND (reference sequence). This CDR3 spans 13 amino acids. V lost 2 bases to trimming and J lost 9 bases; unmatched junction nucleotides: 5. CDR3 DNA sequence: TGTGCCAGTAGTATACCCGGACAGGGACAAGCTTTCTTT. It is translated as CASSIPGQGQAFF.

The sample holds one count of this clone. The gene calls are TRBV7-2 and TRBJ1-6; D uncertain. The CDR3 consists of 14 residues. Germline V gives CDR1 SGHTA, CDR2 FQGNSA. V was shortened by 1 base and J by 7 bases, with 8 bases between the two germline ends. The CDR3 here is CASSLEAPNSPLHF. CDR3 nucleotides: TGTGCCAGCAGCTTAGAGGCTCCCAATTCACCCCTCCACTTT.

Worth noting for this clone: At one boundary the junction diverges from the germline segment, which might be a read error. This chain connects TRBV7-9 to TRBJ2-7; no clear D gene. From germline, CDR1 is SEHNR and CDR2 FQNEAQ (reference sequence). The CDR3 is 12 amino acids. This CDR3 reads CASSPASYGQYF. The CDR3 DNA reads TGTGCCAGCAGCCCTGCCTCCTACGGGCAGTACTTC.

The chain recombines TRBV5-4 with TRBJ2-7; 8 bases are shared with TRBD2. The length of the CDR3 is 11 residues. Germline CDR1 is SGHNT and CDR2 is YYREEE (reference sequence). V shed 9 bases, J shed 6 bases, and the junction held 5 bases outside the gene matches. The CDR3 region is CATTRGGEQYF. DNA of the CDR3: TGTGCCACCACACGGGGGGGCGAGCAGTACTTC. The variable domain in full, with the rest retrieved from reference TRBV5-4 and TRBJ2-7, is ETGVTQSPTHLIKTRGQQVTLRCSSQSGHNTVSWYQQALGQGPQFIFQYYREEENGRGNFPPRFSGLQFPNYSSELNVNALELDDSALYLCATTRGGEQYFGPGTRLTVT.

The chain has TRBV18 and TRBJ1-1; D not resolved. CDR1 is KGHSH, CDR2 LQKENI, per germline. With 0 bases removed from V and 10 bases from J, the gap between germline ends came to 12 bases. The CDR3 length is 13 residues. Written as DNA, the CDR3 is TGTGCCAGCTCACCACCGATACCCCGGCGAGCTTTCTTT. Protein product: CASSPPIPRRAFF.

This sequence joins TRBV29-1 and TRBJ2-3; D is perhaps TRBD1 (5 bases). V lost 3 bases to trimming and J lost 6 bases, with 7 bases between them. The germline V gene has CDR1 SQVTM and CDR2 ANQGSEA. This CDR3 is 11 amino acids long. CDR3 nucleotide sequence: TGCAGCGTTGAGACAGCTGATACGCAGTATTTT. This translates into CSVETADTQYF.

The rearrangement links TRBV15 to TRBJ1-5, with D possibly being TRBD1 (5 bases). The germline V and J ends were trimmed by 0 bases and 11 bases, with 11 bases remaining between them. Per the germline V gene, CDR1 is LNHNV and CDR2 is YYDKDF (reference sequence). This CDR3 contains 13 residues. This CDR3 is CATSREGRETQHF. The CDR3 DNA reads as TGTGCCACCAGCAGAGAGGGGCGGGAAACCCAGCATTTT.

The J gene is TRBJ2-3, the V gene TRBV15; D possibly matches TRBD1 or TRBD2 (6 bases each). Germline V gene data show CDR1 as LNHNV and CDR2 as YYDKDF (reference sequence). This CDR3 has 15 amino acids. Trimming removed 1 base at V and 2 bases at J, with 10 bases between. CDR3 protein: CATSRVGGATDTQYF. In DNA, the CDR3 is TGTGCCACCAGCAGAGTGGGGGGCGCCACAGATACGCAGTATTTT. Based on the CDR3 plus reference TRBV15 and TRBJ2-3, the full variable domain is DAMVIQNPRYQVTQFGKPVTLSCSQTLNHNVMYWYQQKSSQAPKLLFHYYDKDFNNEADTPDNFQSRRPNTSFCFLDIRSPGLGDTAMYLCATSRVGGATDTQYFGPGTRLTVL.

The J gene is TRBJ2-2, the V gene TRBV15; 7 nucleotides match TRBD2. From germline, CDR1 is LNHNV and CDR2 YYDKDF (reference sequence). V trimming: 1 base; J trimming: 0 bases; junction bases outside the gene matches: 5. This CDR3 has 17 amino acids. CDR3 DNA sequence: TGTGCCACCAGCAGAGGGATGGCGGGGGCGAACACCGGGGAGCTGTTTTTT. Its translation is CATSRGMAGANTGELFF.

The rearrangement links TRBV14 to TRBJ2-3; 8 bases map to TRBD2. The CDR3 runs 18 residues. Germline V gene data show CDR1 as SGHDN and CDR2 as FVKESK. Trimming took 2 bases from V and 1 from J; bases not matched to a gene: 11. CDR3 amino acids: CASSQLRRGGPGTDTQYF. The CDR3 nucleotides read TGTGCCAGCAGCCAACTGAGACGGGGGGGCCCTGGCACAGATACGCAGTATTTT.

The CDR3: CASSSQGPYTEAFF. For the CDR3, the DNA is TGTGCCAGCAGTTCACAGGGTCCGTACACTGAAGCTTTCTTT. The chain carries TRBV6-5 and TRBJ1-1; maybe TRBD1 (6 bases). The CDR3 runs 14 residues. CDR1 and CDR2 from the germline V gene are MNHEY and SVGAGI. Trimming left V 4 bases short and J 3 bases short, with 12 bases between.

The rearrangement joins TRBV15 to TRBJ1-5, with TRBD1 as a possible D gene (5 bases). Per the germline V gene, CDR1 is LNHNV and CDR2 is YYDKDF (reference sequence). The CDR3 sequence is 13 residues long. Trimming cost V 0 bases and J 7 bases, with 7 bases left between them. The CDR3 spells CATSRDEGQPQHF. DNA of the CDR3: TGTGCCACCAGCAGAGATGAGGGGCAGCCCCAGCATTTT.

The V call is TRBV4-2, the J call TRBJ1-2; D is unclear. The CDR3 contains 14 residues. The V end lost 0 bases, the J end lost 2 bases, and 7 bases lay between the germline ends. The germline CDR1 and CDR2 sequences are LGHNA and YNFKEQ. The CDR3 loop reads CASSQDRGNYGYTF. CDR3 DNA: TGTGCCAGCAGCCAAGATAGAGGGAACTATGGCTACACCTTC.

The gene calls are TRBV7-7 and TRBJ2-2; 10 bases are a match to TRBD2. After removal of 4 bases from V and 4 bases from J, the junction contained 0 bases not matched to a gene. The CDR3 is 14 amino acids. Germline V gene data show CDR1 as SSHAT and CDR2 as FNYEAQ (reference sequence). The CDR3 DNA reads TGTGCCAGCAGCTCTAGCGGGGGCACCGGGGAGCTGTTTTTT. Protein product: CASSSSGGTGELFF. The full variable domain, rest sourced from reference TRBV7-7 and TRBJ2-2, is GAGVSQSPRYKVTKRGQDVTLRCDPISSHATLYWYQQALGQGPEFLTYFNYEAQPDKSGLPSDRFSAERPEGSISTLTIQRTEQRDSAMYRCASSSSGGTGELFFGEGSRLTVL.

This rearrangement joins TRBV27 to TRBJ2-2; D unresolved. Trimming took 5 bases from V and 4 from J, leaving 8 bases between them. This CDR3 comprises 13 residues. Germline CDR1 is MNHEY and CDR2 is SMNVEV (reference sequence). DNA for the CDR3: TGTGCCAGCAGTCCTCGGTCCACCGGGGAGCTGTTTTTT. It specifies CASSPRSTGELFF.